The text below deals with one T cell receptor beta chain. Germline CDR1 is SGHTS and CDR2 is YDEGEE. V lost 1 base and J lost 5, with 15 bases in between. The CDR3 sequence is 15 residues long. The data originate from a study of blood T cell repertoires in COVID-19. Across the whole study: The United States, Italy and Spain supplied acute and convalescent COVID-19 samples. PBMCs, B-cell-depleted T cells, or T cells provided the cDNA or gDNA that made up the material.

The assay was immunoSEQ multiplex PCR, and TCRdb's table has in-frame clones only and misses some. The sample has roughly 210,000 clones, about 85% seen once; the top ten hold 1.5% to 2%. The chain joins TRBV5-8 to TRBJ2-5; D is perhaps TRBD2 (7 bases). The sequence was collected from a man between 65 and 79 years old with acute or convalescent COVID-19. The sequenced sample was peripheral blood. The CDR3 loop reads CASSLFGGRGETQYF. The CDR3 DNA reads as TGTGCCAGCAGCTTGTTCGGGGGGCGCGGGGAGACCCAGTACTTC. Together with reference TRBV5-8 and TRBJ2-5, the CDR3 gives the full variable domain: EAGVTQSPTHLIKTRGQQATLRCSPISGHTSVYWYQQALGLGLQFLLWYDEGEERNRGNFPPRFSGRQFPNYSSELNVNALELEDSALYLCASSLFGGRGETQYFGPGTRLLVL.